This T cell receptor (beta chain) derives from a study of blood T cell repertoires in COVID-19 (dated by TCRdb to 2020 to 2022). Some background on the complete study: Samples covering the acute and convalescent phases of COVID-19 were provided by collaborators in the United States, Italy and Spain. The material from the prospective study consisted of cDNA or gDNA derived from T cells, B-cell-depleted T cells, or PBMCs. Deeply sampled blood TCRbeta repertoires from subjects exposed to, actively infected with, or recovered from COVID-19 were included in the dataset. The repertoires were released in a freely available public database intended as a resource for research on the immune response to SARS-CoV-2. The samples were drawn from two sources: the first 160 participants of the ongoing ImmuneRACE study, and 1,000 to 1,500 subjects contributed by 6 global collaborators. Sample metadata almost always included a de-identified subject ID, COVID-19 status, age in years and sex. HLA class I and class II types, where available, came from metadata supplied by the sample provider rather than from assay-based typing. Broad study findings and their caveats: Clinical and demographic metadata were provided uncurated, with the amount varying by source and participant.

A note on this clone: The target of this receptor is not known. No clone much larger than this one lies a single base away; base qualities are absent.

TCRbeta CDR3 regions were amplified from genomic DNA by means of the immunoSEQ Assay, a bias-controlled multiplex PCR. The published analysis was carried out like this. Nucleated cell counts per sample were estimated from amplification of reference gene primers within the assay. To quantify the absolute abundance of each unique TCRbeta CDR3 rearrangement, sequence reads were collapsed and filtered. For each sample, productive Simpson clonality was calculated as the square root of Simpson's diversity index over productive rearrangements. The table was pulled from immuneACCESS by TCRdb, which kept in-frame rearrangements only. Such tables lose some clones; where checked, under half of the loss comes from unresolved V genes, and the rest has no known cause. D and trimming come from the DNA, and the V and J calls and clone size come from that table. Present in this sample are fewer than 300,000 clones, under 90% of which were seen just once. Around 2.9% of the sample is held by the ten biggest clonotypes.

Inclusive of the bounding cysteine and phenylalanine, the CDR3 is 13 residues long. Only the CDR3 DNA stays, 39 bases, in frame from base 1. V and J lose 7 bases and 1 base, and a span of 10 bases separates them. CDR1 and CDR2 are drawn from the germline V gene (reference sequence): WNHNN, SYGVQD. Collaborating institutions collected whole blood in K2EDTA tubes following their own protocols. For TCRbeta analysis, collaborator samples were shipped as frozen whole blood, as isolated PBMCs, or as DNA extracted from either sample type. The rearranged segments are TRBV10-1 and TRBJ1-1; TRBD1 is a weak D gene call, 6 bases matching. This receptor was taken from a woman under 30 with acute or convalescent COVID-19. The sequenced sample consisted of peripheral blood. The DNA sequence follows: TGCGCCAGCAAAGGACAGACGAACACTGAAGCTTTCTTT. Translated, this is CASKGQTNTEAFF.